The 13 T cell receptor beta chains presented below share a single source sample, sequenced in a study of T cells in Graves' hyperthyroidism and ophthalmopathy. TCR beta CDR3 sequences were amplified from RNA transcripts. First-round RT-PCR with HTBI primers amplified the TCR CDR3 region. TCRdb re-called the multiplex PCR reads through MiXCR, storing one row per CDR3 protein. Among about 770,000 distinct CDR3 sequences listed, about 19% were seen once. Sequenced sample: blood. These receptors all stem from a woman aged 50 to 60 with Graves' hyperthyroidism that later progressed to Graves' ophthalmopathy.

The V gene is TRBV29-1, the J gene TRBJ2-3; perhaps TRBD1 as D (5 bases). V lost 0 bases and J lost 6, with 16 bases in between. This CDR3 is 15 amino acids long. Germline assignment: CDR1 SQVTM and CDR2 ANQGSEA. The DNA for the CDR3 is TGCAGCGTTGAAGATCAGGGCACGTCAGGGGATACGCAGTATTTT. Translating it yields CSVEDQGTSGDTQYF.

Details on this clonotype: It may be a read error: a sequence one base away is much more abundant. The rearrangement joins TRBV18 to TRBJ1-3; no definite D call. Looked up from germline, CDR1 is KGHSH and CDR2 is LQKENI. The CDR3 spans 16 residues. In DNA, the CDR3 is TGTGCCAGCTCAGGGCAAGACGACTCCTCTGGAAACACCACATATTTT. It is translated as CASSGQDDSSGNTTYF.

The chain recombines TRBV28 with TRBJ1-4, with D hard to call. The CDR3 is made up of 16 amino acids. The germline V gene encodes CDR1 MDHEN and CDR2 SYDVKM. V gave up 3 bases and J gave up 0 bases, with 11 bases separating them. CDR3 region: CASSFPRAATNEKLFF. The CDR3 nucleotides are TGTGCCAGCAGTTTCCCAAGGGCGGCAACTAATGAAAAACTGTTTTTT.

This clonotype showed up just a few times. V is TRBV18 and J is TRBJ1-6; TRBD1 is a possible D gene (5 bases). CDR3 size: 16 residues. The V and J ends lost 5 bases and 5 bases respectively, with 16 bases between them. CDR1 is KGHSH, CDR2 LQKENI, per germline. CDR3 amino acids: CASSRSGAKDNSPLHF. The CDR3, as DNA: TGTGCCAGCTCAAGATCCGGGGCAAAGGATAATTCACCCCTCCACTTT.

In this sample, this clonotype turned up a few times. This chain joins TRBV6-1 and TRBJ1-6, with 7 bases that match TRBD1. Germline lookup yields CDR1 MNHNS and CDR2 SASEGT. The CDR3 covers 15 residues. Trimming cost V 8 bases and J 6 bases; bases outside gene matches: 10. CDR3 residues: CASRTEDRVNSPLHF. The CDR3 nucleotides read TGTGCCAGCCGTACCGAAGACAGGGTTAATTCACCCCTCCACTTT.

The chain couples TRBV7-9 to TRBJ1-1; no firm D call. Trimming removed 1 base from V and 4 bases from J, with 7 bases in between. The CDR3 runs to 13 residues. Germline loops: CDR1 SEHNR, CDR2 FQNEAQ (reference sequence). The CDR3: CASSLEAPTEAFF. DNA for the CDR3: TGTGCCAGCAGCTTAGAGGCCCCCACTGAAGCTTTCTTT.

Ten or more counts support this clonotype. The gene calls are TRBV7-8 and TRBJ1-2, with TRBD1 as a possible D gene (5 bases). Germline CDR1 reads SGHVS; CDR2 reads FQNEAQ. This CDR3 contains 15 residues. V dropped 4 bases and J dropped 5 bases, with 17 bases sitting between them. The CDR3 DNA sequence: TGTGCCAGCAGCTCGGGACGGGCCATTGGTTATGGCTACACCTTC. Its translation is CASSSGRAIGYGYTF.

At least ten counts were recorded for this clonotype. The chain employs TRBV2 and TRBJ2-5, with a possible D match to TRBD2 (5 bases). This CDR3 contains 16 residues. V gave up 4 bases and J gave up 5 bases, with 20 bases separating them. CDR1 is SNHLY and CDR2 is FYNNEI in the germline V gene. CDR3 in amino acids: CASSVGFLTEAETQYF. The CDR3 DNA reads as TGTGCCAGCAGTGTCGGTTTCCTGACGGAGGCCGAGACCCAGTACTTC.

This clonotype was seen ten or more times. The V call is TRBV13, the J call TRBJ1-2, with 8 bases matching TRBD1. The V gene end was trimmed by 5 bases and the J gene end by 4 bases; junction bases not matched to a gene: 9. Germline CDR1 and CDR2: PRHDT and FYEKMQ (reference sequence). CDR3 size: 15 residues. CDR3 protein: CASSPRQGRRYGYTF. CDR3 coding DNA: TGTGCCAGCAGCCCGCGACAGGGGAGACGCTATGGCTACACCTTC.

This clonotype showed up many times. The V call is TRBV5-1, the J call TRBJ2-3; 10 positions agree with TRBD1. Looked up from germline, CDR1 is SGHRS and CDR2 is YFSETQ. The CDR3 extends over 15 amino acids. V lost 0 bases and J lost 4; bases outside the gene matches: 2. The CDR3: CASSLEGTGADTQYF. As DNA, the CDR3 is TGCGCCAGCAGCTTGGAAGGGACAGGGGCAGATACGCAGTATTTT.

This clonotype was picked up many times. The rearrangement links TRBV12-3 or TRBV12-4 to TRBJ1-5; a weak D match, TRBD1 (5 bases). This CDR3 has 13 residues. V was pared by 7 bases and J by 3 bases, with 10 bases between. The CDR3 bases are TGTGCCAGCAACCTGGGGACCAATCAGCCCCAGCATTTT. Residues: CASNLGTNQPQHF.

This chain links TRBV6-2 or TRBV6-3 with TRBJ2-3, with TRBD2 as a possible D gene (6 bases). This CDR3 has 14 amino acids. V shed 5 bases and J shed 2 bases, with 11 bases lying between them. Per germline, CDR1 MNHEY and CDR2 SVGEGT. CDR3 sequence (DNA): TGTGCCAGCAGTCCCGGGACTTTCACAGATACGCAGTATTTT. It yields the protein CASSPGTFTDTQYF.

Ten or more counts support this clonotype. This chain connects TRBV20-1 to TRBJ1-5; 9 bases line up with TRBD1. The CDR3 runs to 15 residues. V dropped 5 bases and J dropped 1; count of bases not matched to a gene: 6. Germline values: CDR1 DFQATT, CDR2 SNEGSKA (reference sequence). The CDR3 protein is CSAAGTGISNQPQHF. CDR3 nucleotides: TGCAGTGCTGCGGGGACAGGGATCAGCAATCAGCCCCAGCATTTT.